These 8 T cell receptor beta chains share one sample of origin, sequenced in a study of blood T cells in healthy people across ages. A J-beta primer mix and a sample-barcoded 5' primer were used in a second PCR of roughly 6 to 12 cycles. TCRdb re-derived calls from the 5' RACE reads in MiXCR, one entry per CDR3 protein. This table holds 750,000 to 950,000 distinct CDR3 sequences, less than 70% found once. Sequenced: blood. Receptors were obtained from a man at least 80 years old in good health.

This clonotype was found a few times. The DNA of the CDR3 is TGCAGTGCCGGGGACAGGGGCCGAGATACGCAGTATTTT. This codes for CSAGDRGRDTQYF. V is TRBV20-1 and J is TRBJ2-3; 10 nucleotides line up with TRBD1. The CDR3 has 13 residues. From germline, CDR1 is DFQATT and CDR2 SNEGSKA (reference sequence). The trim removed 6 bases at V and 5 bases at J, leaving 5 bases unmatched.

This clonotype was seen a few times. This chain uses TRBV6-2 or TRBV6-3 with TRBJ2-5; TRBD2 aligns across 9 bases. The germline V gene encodes CDR1 MNHEY and CDR2 SVGEGT. There are 14 residues in the CDR3. V was clipped by 4 bases and J by 4 bases; unmatched bases: 4. CDR3 bases: TGTGCCAGCAGTTCCGGGACTAGCCTAGAGACCCAGTACTTC. Its translation is CASSSGTSLETQYF.

This clonotype was counted a few times. The CDR3 DNA sequence: TGTGCCAGCAGTGACCCCGGACTAGCGGCAGATAACCAGTTCTTC. Its translation: CASSDPGLAADNQFF. The chain links TRBV2 to TRBJ2-1; 10 bases map to TRBD2. From germline, CDR1 is SNHLY and CDR2 FYNNEI. The CDR3 is 15 residues long. V shed 3 bases and J 13 bases; nucleotides not matched to a gene: 12.

V is TRBV2 and J is TRBJ1-4, with 7 bases lining up with TRBD1. This CDR3 is 14 amino acids long. The ends lost 6 bases at V and 6 bases at J; junction bases unmatched: 7. Germline lookup yields CDR1 SNHLY and CDR2 FYNNEI. The CDR3 DNA sequence: TGTGCCAGCAGCTCCCCGGGACAGCATGAAAAACTGTTTTTT. As protein: CASSSPGQHEKLFF.

The rearrangement joins TRBV6-2 or TRBV6-3 to TRBJ2-1; perhaps TRBD1 as D (6 bases). Trimming removed 5 bases at V and 4 bases at J, with 12 bases between. Germline-derived CDR1 and CDR2 are MNHEY and SVGEGT. CDR3 size: 14 residues. The CDR3 nucleotides read TGTGCCAGCAGTGGGGGCCGGGCGTACAATGAGCAGTTCTTC. Residues: CASSGGRAYNEQFF.

This sequence joins TRBV5-1 and TRBJ2-6, with 8 bases identical to TRBD1. The CDR3 has 19 residues. Per germline, CDR1 SGHRS and CDR2 YFSETQ. The V segment lost 1 base and the J segment 2 bases; nucleotides outside the gene matches: 11. The CDR3 protein is CASSLIPGGTVTGANVLTF. In DNA, the CDR3 is TGCGCCAGCAGCTTGATCCCAGGGGGCACGGTTACTGGGGCCAACGTCCTGACTTTC. The whole variable domain, filled in from reference TRBV5-1 and TRBJ2-6, reads KAGVTQTPRYLIKTRGQQVTLSCSPISGHRSVSWYQQTPGQGLQFLFEYFSETQRNKGNFPGRFSGRQFSNSRSEMNVSTLELGDSALYLCASSLIPGGTVTGANVLTFGAGSRLTVL.

The rearrangement joins TRBV24-1 to TRBJ2-7, with D perhaps matching TRBD1 (6 bases). This CDR3 is 16 amino acids long. Between the trimmed V and J ends, which lost 4 bases and 0 bases, there was a span of 15 bases. Germline values: CDR1 KGHDR, CDR2 SFDVKD. CDR3 protein: CATSDPRGSNSYEQYF. The DNA for the CDR3 is TGTGCCACCAGTGACCCGAGGGGGTCCAACTCCTACGAGCAGTACTTC.

The chain links TRBV11-2 to TRBJ2-1; D not resolved. Germline assignment: CDR1 SGHAT and CDR2 FQNNGV. V lost 4 bases and J 7 bases, leaving 20 bases between the germline ends. This CDR3 has 16 amino acids. CDR3 amino acids: CASSSPTAPKRNEQFF. DNA for the CDR3: TGTGCCAGCAGCTCACCAACGGCACCAAAGAGGAATGAGCAGTTCTTC.